This TCR beta chain was sequenced during a study of blood T cell repertoires in COVID-19. On the study more broadly: Donors in the United States, Italy and Spain gave samples during acute or convalescent COVID-19. PBMCs, B-cell-depleted T cells, or T cells were the source of the cDNA or gDNA that made up the material.

Looked up from germline, CDR1 is MDHEN and CDR2 is SYDVKM. The CDR3 spans 12 residues. Trimming removed 6 bases at V and 7 bases at J, with 10 bases between. Original analysis: Reference gene primer amplification gave estimated nucleated cell counts. Clones were read by immunoSEQ multiplex PCR, and TCRdb kept only the in-frame ones, dropping some. D and trimming come from the DNA, and the V and J calls and clone size come from that table. This sample has under 110,000 clones, with approximately 92% found just once. Sequenced: peripheral blood. The receptor was derived from a man over 45 with active COVID-19. The genes are TRBV28 and TRBJ2-1; maybe TRBD2 (5 bases). The CDR3 DNA is TGTGCCAGCAGCGCACTAGTGAATGAGCAGTTCTTC. Protein product: CASSALVNEQFF.